This TCR beta chain was recorded in a study of human T cells and chemical hapten exposure. Looking at the study overall: Diphenylcyclopropenone, dosed weekly to the scalp, was given to patients throughout the approximately 25-week study. TCR yields differed between samples (mainly from small differences in pooled library volume). Study-level results: Expanded TCRs clustered into significantly more large CDR3 similarity groups than controls, the analysis revealed.

The time point here: patch test 1, 2 weeks after DPC sensitization. Treatment of the sample: therapeutic diphenylcyclopropenone sensitization with weekly scalp DPC. Donors, patients with alopecia ranging from 18 to 70 years old and judged suitable for DPC, provided samples. This clonotype was counted only a few times. Its matching antigen is unknown. MiXCR, applied by TCRdb to the RACE reads, yields one record per CDR3 protein. The top ten hold around 2.3% of the sample, which has around 380,000 distinct CDR3 sequences, roughly 4.8% seen once. Trimming left V 5 bases short and J 5 bases short, with 22 bases between. From germline, CDR1 is SEHNR and CDR2 FQNEAQ (reference sequence). The CDR3 runs to 16 residues.

The sample here was whole blood, taken in connection with sensitization to the hapten diphenylcyclopropenone (DPC). The chain recombines TRBV7-9 with TRBJ2-7; a possible D gene is TRBD2 (6 bases). The receptor's source is a woman in her 50s with alopecia areata. Some clones in this sample may be carry-over from other donors' samples. The CDR3 nucleotides are TGTGCCAGCAGCCCGCGGGACTTTCTTTCGGCCGACGAGCAGTACTTC. This sequence encodes CASSPRDFLSADEQYF.